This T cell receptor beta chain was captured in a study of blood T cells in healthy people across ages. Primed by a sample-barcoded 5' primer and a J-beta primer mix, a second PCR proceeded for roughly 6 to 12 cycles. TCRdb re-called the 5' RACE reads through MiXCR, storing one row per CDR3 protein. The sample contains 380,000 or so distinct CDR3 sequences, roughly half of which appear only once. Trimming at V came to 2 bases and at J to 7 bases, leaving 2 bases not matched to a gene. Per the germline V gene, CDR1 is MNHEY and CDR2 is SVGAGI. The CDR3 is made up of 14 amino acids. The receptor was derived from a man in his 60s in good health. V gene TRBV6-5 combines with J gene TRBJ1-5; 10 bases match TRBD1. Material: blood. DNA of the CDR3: TGTGCCAGCAGTTACAGACAGGGGGCCCAGCCCCAGCATTTT. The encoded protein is CASSYRQGAQPQHF.